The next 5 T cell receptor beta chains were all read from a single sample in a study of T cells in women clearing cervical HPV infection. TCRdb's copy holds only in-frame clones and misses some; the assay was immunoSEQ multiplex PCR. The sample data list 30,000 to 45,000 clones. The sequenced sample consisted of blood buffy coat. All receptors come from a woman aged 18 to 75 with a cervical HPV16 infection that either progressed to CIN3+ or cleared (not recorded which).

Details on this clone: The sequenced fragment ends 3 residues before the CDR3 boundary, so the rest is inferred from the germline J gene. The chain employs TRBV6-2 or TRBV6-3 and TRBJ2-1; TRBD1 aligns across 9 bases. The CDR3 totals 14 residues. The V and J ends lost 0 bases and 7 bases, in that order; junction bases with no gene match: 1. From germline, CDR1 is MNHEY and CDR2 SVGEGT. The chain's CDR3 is CASSYSGTGNEQFF. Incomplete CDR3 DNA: TGTGCCAGCAGTTACTCGGGGACAGGGAATGAG.

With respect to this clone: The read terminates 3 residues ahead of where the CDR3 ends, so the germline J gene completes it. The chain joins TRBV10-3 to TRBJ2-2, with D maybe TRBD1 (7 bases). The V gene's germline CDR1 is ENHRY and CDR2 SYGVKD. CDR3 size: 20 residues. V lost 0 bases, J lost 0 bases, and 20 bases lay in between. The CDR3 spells CAISESGTLRGATNTGELFF. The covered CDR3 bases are TGTGCCATCAGTGAGTCGGGCACCCTCAGGGGGGCAACGAACACCGGGGAG.

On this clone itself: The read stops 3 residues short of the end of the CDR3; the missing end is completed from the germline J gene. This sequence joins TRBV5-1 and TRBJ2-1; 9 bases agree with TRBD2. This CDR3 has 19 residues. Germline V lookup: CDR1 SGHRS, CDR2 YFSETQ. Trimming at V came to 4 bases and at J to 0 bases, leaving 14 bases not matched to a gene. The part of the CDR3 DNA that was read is TGCGCCAGCAGCCCGGGGCTAGCGGGGTATCCGAGCTCCTACAATGAG. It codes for CASSPGLAGYPSSYNE. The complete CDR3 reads CASSPGLAGYPSSYNEQFF.

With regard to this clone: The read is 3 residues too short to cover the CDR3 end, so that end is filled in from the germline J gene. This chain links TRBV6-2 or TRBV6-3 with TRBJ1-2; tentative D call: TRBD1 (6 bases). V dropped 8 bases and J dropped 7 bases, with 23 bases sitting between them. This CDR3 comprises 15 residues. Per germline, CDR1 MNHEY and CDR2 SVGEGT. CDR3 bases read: TGTGCCAGCCGACCGGGAAGTCCCAGGGGTCTTGGC. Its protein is CASRPGSPRGLG. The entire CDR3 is CASRPGSPRGLGYTF.

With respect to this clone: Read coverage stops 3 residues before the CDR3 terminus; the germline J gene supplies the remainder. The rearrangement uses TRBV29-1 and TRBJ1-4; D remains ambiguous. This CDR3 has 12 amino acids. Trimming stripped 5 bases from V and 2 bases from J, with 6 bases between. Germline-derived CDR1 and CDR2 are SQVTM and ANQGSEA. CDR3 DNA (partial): TGCAGCGTTCGGTCTACTAATGAAAAA. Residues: CSVRSTNEK. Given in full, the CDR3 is CSVRSTNEKLFF.